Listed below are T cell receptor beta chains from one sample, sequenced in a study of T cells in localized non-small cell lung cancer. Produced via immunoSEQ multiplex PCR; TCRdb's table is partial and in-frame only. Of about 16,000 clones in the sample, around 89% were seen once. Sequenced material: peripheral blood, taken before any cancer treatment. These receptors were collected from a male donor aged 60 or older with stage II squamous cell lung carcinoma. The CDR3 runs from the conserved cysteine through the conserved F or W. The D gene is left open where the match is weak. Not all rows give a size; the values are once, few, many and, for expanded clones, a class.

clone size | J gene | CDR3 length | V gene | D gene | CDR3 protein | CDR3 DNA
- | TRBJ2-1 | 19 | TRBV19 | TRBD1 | CASSRKTGWGTEAYNEQFF | TGTGCCAGTAGCCGAAAAACCGGGTGGGGGACAGAAGCCTACAATGAGCAGTTCTTC
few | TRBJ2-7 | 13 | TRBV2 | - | CASSEALSGRGHF | TGTGCCAGCAGTGAAGCGCTTTCAGGGAGGGGGCACTTC
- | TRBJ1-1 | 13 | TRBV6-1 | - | CASSRVGAHEAFF | TGTGCCAGCAGCAGGGTAGGAGCCCATGAAGCTTTCTTT
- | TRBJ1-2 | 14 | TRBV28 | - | CASSNSLGYYGYTF | TGTGCCAGCAGCAATAGCCTGGGCTACTATGGCTACACCTTC
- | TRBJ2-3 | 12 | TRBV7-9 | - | CASSFHTDTQYF | TGTGCCAGCAGCTTTCACACAGATACGCAGTATTTT
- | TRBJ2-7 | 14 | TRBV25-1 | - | CASANVGSTSEQYF | TGTGCCAGCGCAAACGTGGGGTCAACTAGCGAGCAGTACTTC
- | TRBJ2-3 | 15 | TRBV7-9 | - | CASSLALRFRDTQYF | TGTGCCAGCAGCTTAGCTTTACGGTTTAGGGATACGCAGTATTTT
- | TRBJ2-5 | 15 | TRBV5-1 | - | CASSLGGVTTETQYF | TGCGCCAGCAGCTTGGGAGGGGTGACAACAGAGACCCAGTACTTC
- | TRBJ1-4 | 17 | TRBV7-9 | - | CASSLSGHVSTNEKLFF | TGTGCCAGCAGCTTATCGGGACATGTATCAACTAATGAAAAACTGTTTTTT
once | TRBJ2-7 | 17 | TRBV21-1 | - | CASSARLAEASTYEQYF | TGTGCCAGCAGCGCTCGACTAGCGGAGGCCTCCACCTACGAGCAGTACTTC
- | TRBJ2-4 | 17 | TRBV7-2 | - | CASSLAPGVLAKNIQYF | TGTGCCAGCAGCTTAGCGCCCGGTGTCCTAGCCAAAAACATTCAGTACTTC
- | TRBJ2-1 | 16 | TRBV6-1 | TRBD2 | CASSEAPAGGSNEQFF | TGTGCCAGCAGTGAAGCGCCAGCGGGAGGGTCCAATGAGCAGTTCTTC
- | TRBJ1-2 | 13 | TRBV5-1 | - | CASSFDGIYGYTF | TGCGCCAGCAGCTTCGACGGGATATATGGCTACACCTTC
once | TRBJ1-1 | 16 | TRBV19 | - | CASSPRKQLTYTEAFF | TGTGCCAGTAGTCCCCGAAAGCAGTTGACCTACACTGAAGCTTTCTTT
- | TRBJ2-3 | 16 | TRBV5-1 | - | CASSLQDGLRTDTQYF | TGCGCCAGCAGCTTGCAGGATGGACTACGCACAGATACGCAGTATTTT
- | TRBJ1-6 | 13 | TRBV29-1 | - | CSVATGFGSPLHF | TGCAGCGTCGCTACAGGGTTTGGATCACCCCTCCACTTT
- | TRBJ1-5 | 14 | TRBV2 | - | CASSEGQGNQPQHF | TGTGCCAGCAGTGAGGGGCAGGGAAATCAGCCCCAGCATTTT
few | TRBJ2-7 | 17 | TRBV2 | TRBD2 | CASLGPSTSDSSYEQYF | TGTGCCAGCCTCGGACCCTCTACTAGCGATAGCTCCTACGAGCAGTACTTC
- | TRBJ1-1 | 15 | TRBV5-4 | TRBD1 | CASSGGQEMNTEAFF | TGTGCCAGCAGCGGGGGACAGGAGATGAACACTGAAGCTTTCTTT
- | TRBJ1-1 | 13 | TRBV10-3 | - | CAISEGRNTEAFF | TGTGCCATCTCGGAGGGCAGGAACACTGAAGCTTTCTTT
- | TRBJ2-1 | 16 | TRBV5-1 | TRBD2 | CASSFGTSGAVGEQFF | TGCGCCAGCAGCTTCGGGACTAGCGGGGCCGTGGGTGAGCAGTTCTTC
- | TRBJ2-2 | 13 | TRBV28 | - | CASRTGYTGELFF | TGTGCCTCCCGGACGGGTTACACCGGGGAGCTGTTTTTT
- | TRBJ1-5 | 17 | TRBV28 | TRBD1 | CASRVGTGRRNNQPQHF | TGTGCCAGCAGGGTTGGGACAGGGAGGAGGAACAATCAGCCCCAGCATTTT
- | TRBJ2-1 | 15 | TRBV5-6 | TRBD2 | CASGTLLAGVREQFF | TGTGCCAGCGGTACTTTACTAGCGGGAGTCCGGGAGCAGTTCTTC